This T cell receptor (beta chain) was documented in a study of tumor and adjacent non-tumor tissue in lung cancer. No cell sorting was done before RNA was extracted from the tissue. Distant lung tissue was collected more than 3 cm away from the tumor edge. The library came from three nested PCR rounds adapted from ARM-PCR protocols. Using its own MiXCR run on the multiplex PCR reads, TCRdb lists one record per CDR3 protein. In the table there are 110,000 or so distinct CDR3 sequences, 60% to 70% of which are singletons. Germline loops: CDR1 SGHAT, CDR2 FQNNGV. The CDR3 has 18 residues. Study-wide results and limits: Shorter survival was associated with higher TCR diversity in tumors.

With respect to this clonotype: Its target is unknown. The germline gene is not matched at one end of the junction; a read error may be the cause.

The sequenced material came from distant non-tumor lung tissue. The genes are TRBV11-2 and TRBJ2-5; perhaps TRBD2 as D (6 bases). The origin of this receptor is a man aged 60 to 75 with non-small cell lung cancer. CDR3 loop: CVSSHRGGSAGYQETQYF. CDR3 DNA: TGTGTCAGCAGTCATAGGGGAGGAAGCGCGGGGTACCAAGAGACCCAGTACTTC.